This TCR beta chain comes out of a study of identical twins. Overall study results and limits: Partly confounded zero-insertion analyses could result from invariant MAIT and iNKT cells. Out-of-frame alpha sequences common to twins were enriched for low generation probability.

There are a few counts of this clonotype. What it binds is not known. This CDR3 region has 17 residues. Trimming left V 2 bases short and J 0 bases short, with 15 bases between. CDR1 is SGHTA, CDR2 FQGNSA, per germline. MiXCR, applied by TCRdb to the 5' RACE reads, yields one record per CDR3 protein. The profile shows roughly 540,000 distinct CDR3 sequences, about 20% of them singletons. This sample was also put to use in a study of T cells expressing NK-cell markers. That paper states: Seven donors tested HCMV-seropositive and one tested seronegative among the eight sequenced.

Sequenced: CD4+ T cells sorted from blood. This clonotype was obtained from a woman aged 18-29 years in good health. The gene calls are TRBV7-2 and TRBJ2-3; D is undetermined. The CDR3: CASSLISRGTSTDTQYF. The CDR3 bases are TGTGCCAGCAGCTTAATTTCTCGCGGTACTAGCACAGATACGCAGTATTTT.